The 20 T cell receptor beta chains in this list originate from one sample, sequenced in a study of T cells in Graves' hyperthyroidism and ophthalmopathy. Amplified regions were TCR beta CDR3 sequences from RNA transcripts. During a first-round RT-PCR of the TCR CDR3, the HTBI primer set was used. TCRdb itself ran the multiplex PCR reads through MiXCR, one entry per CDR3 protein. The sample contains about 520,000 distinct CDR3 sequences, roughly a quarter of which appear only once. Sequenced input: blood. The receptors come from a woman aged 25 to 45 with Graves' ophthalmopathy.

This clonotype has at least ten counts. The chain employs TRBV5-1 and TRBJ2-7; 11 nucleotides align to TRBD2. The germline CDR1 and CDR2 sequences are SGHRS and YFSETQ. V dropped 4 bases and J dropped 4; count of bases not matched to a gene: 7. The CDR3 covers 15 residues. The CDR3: CASSRVTSGVYEQYF. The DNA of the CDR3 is TGCGCCAGCAGCCGAGTGACTAGCGGGGTGTACGAGCAGTACTTC.

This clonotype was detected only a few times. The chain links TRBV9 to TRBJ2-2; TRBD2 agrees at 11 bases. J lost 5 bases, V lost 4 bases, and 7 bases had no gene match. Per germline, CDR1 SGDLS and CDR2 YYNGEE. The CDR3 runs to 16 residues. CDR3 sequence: CASSSTSGALTGELFF. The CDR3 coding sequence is TGTGCCAGCAGCTCGACTAGCGGGGCCCTAACCGGGGAGCTGTTTTTT.

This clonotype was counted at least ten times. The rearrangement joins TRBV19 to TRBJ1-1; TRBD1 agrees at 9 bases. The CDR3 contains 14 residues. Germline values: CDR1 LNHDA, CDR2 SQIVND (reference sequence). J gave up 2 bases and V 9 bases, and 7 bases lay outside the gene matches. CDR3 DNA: TGTGCCAGCGAGGGACAGGGCAGAAACACTGAAGCTTTCTTT. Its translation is CASEGQGRNTEAFF.

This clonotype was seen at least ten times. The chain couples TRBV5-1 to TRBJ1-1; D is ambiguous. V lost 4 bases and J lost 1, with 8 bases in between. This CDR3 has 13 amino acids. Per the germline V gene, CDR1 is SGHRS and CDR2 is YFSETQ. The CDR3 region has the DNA TGCGCCAGCAGCGTTACGGCGAACACTGAAGCTTTCTTT. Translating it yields CASSVTANTEAFF. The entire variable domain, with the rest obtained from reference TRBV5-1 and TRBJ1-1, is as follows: KAGVTQTPRYLIKTRGQQVTLSCSPISGHRSVSWYQQTPGQGLQFLFEYFSETQRNKGNFPGRFSGRQFSNSRSEMNVSTLELGDSALYLCASSVTANTEAFFGQGTRLTVV.

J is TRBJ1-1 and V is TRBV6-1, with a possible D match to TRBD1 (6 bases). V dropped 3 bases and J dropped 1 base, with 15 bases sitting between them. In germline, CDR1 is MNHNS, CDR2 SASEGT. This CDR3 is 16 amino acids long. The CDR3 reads CASSEYKGQRNTEAFF. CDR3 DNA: TGTGCCAGCAGTGAGTACAAGGGACAAAGGAACACTGAAGCTTTCTTT.

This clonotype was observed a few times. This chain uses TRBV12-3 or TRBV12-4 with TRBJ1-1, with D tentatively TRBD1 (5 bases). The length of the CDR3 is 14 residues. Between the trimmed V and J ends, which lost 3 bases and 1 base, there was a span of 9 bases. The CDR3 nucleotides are TGTGCCAGCAGTTTCAGGGCTGGGAACACTGAAGCTTTCTTT. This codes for CASSFRAGNTEAFF.

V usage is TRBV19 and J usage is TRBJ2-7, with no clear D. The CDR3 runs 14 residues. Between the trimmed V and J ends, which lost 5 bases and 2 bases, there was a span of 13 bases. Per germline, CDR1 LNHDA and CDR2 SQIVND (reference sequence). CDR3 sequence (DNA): TGTGCCAGTAGTTTCGGGTCCTGGGCCTACGAGCAGTACTTC. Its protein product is CASSFGSWAYEQYF. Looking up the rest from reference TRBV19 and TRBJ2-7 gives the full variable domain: DGGITQSPKYLFRKEGQNVTLSCEQNLNHDAMYWYRQDPGQGLRLIYYSQIVNDFQKGDIAEGYSVSREKKESFPLTVTSAQKNPTAFYLCASSFGSWAYEQYFGPGTRLTVT.

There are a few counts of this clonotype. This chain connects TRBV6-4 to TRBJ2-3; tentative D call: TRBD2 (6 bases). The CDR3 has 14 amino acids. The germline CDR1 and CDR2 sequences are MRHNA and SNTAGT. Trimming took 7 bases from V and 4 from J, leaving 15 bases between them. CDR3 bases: TGTGCCAGCAAAACTAGCTTCGGCTCAGATACGCAGTATTTT. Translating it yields CASKTSFGSDTQYF.

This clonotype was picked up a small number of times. The CDR3 region is CSARLAGMETQYF. DNA of the CDR3: TGCAGTGCTAGACTAGCGGGAATGGAGACCCAGTACTTC. The chain links TRBV20-1 to TRBJ2-5, with 9 bases lining up with TRBD2. Unmatched junction bases numbered 3, after V lost 2 bases and J lost 5 bases. CDR1 is DFQATT, CDR2 SNEGSKA, per germline (reference sequence). The length of the CDR3 is 13 residues.

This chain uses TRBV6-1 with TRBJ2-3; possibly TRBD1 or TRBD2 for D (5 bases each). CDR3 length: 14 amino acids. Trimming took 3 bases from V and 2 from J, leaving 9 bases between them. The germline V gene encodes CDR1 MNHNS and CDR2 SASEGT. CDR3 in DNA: TGTGCCAGCAGTGAGGGACGGGACACAGATACGCAGTATTTT. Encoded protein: CASSEGRDTDTQYF.

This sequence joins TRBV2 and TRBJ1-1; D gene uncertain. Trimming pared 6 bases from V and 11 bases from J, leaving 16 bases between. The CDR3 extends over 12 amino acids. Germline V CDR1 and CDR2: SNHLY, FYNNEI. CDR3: CASSPFHREAFF. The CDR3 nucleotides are TGTGCCAGCAGCCCCTTTCATCGTGAGGCTTTCTTT.

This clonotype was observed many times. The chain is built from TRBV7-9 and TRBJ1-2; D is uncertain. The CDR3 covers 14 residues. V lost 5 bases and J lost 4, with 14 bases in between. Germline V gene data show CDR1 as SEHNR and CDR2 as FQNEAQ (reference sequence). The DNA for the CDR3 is TGTGCCAGCAGCCCACGCGACGGCCCCTATGGCTACACCTTC. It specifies CASSPRDGPYGYTF.

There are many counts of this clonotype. The CDR3 loop reads CSVEGTGAGELFF. The CDR3 bases are TGCAGCGTTGAAGGGACAGGGGCCGGGGAGCTGTTTTTT. The chain uses TRBV29-1 and TRBJ2-2; TRBD1 agrees at 9 bases. Germline V gives CDR1 SQVTM, CDR2 ANQGSEA. The CDR3 loop spans 13 amino acids. J lost 6 bases, V lost 1 base, and 0 bases had no gene match.

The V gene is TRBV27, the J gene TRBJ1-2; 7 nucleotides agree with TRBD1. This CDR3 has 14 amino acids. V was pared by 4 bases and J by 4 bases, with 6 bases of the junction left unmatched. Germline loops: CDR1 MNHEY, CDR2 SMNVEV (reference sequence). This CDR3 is CASSSPRGGYGYTF. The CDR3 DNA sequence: TGTGCCAGCAGTTCTCCCAGGGGGGGCTATGGCTACACCTTC.

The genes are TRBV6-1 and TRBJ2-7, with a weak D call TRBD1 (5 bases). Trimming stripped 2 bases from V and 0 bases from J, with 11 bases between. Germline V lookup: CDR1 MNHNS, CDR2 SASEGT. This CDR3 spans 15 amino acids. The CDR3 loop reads CASSELQAISYEQYF. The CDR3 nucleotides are TGTGCCAGCAGTGAATTACAGGCAATCTCCTACGAGCAGTACTTC.

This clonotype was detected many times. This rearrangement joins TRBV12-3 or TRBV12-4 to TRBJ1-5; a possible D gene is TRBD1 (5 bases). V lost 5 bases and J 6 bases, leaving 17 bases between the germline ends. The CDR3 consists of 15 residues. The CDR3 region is CASSPVEGPTQPQHF. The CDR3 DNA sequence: TGTGCCAGCAGTCCTGTAGAGGGACCTACTCAGCCCCAGCATTTT.

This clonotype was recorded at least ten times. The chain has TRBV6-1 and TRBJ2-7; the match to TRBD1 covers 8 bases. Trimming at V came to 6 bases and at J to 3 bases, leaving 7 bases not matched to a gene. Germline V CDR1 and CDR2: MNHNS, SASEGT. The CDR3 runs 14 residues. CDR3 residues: CASSLDRALYEQYF. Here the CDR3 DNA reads TGTGCCAGCAGCTTGGACAGGGCCCTCTACGAGCAGTACTTC.

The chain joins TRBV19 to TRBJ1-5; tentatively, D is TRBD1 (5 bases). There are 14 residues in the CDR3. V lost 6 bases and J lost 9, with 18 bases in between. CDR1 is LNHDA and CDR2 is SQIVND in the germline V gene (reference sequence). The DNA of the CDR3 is TGTGCCAGTAGCCTAATGGCGGGACCAGGGCCCCAGCATTTT. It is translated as CASSLMAGPGPQHF.

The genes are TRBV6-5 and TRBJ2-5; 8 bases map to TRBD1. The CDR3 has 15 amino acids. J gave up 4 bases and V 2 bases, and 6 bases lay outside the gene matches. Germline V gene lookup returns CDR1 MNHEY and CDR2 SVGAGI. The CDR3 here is CASSYADRVGETQYF. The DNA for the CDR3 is TGTGCCAGCAGTTACGCGGACAGGGTTGGAGAGACCCAGTACTTC.

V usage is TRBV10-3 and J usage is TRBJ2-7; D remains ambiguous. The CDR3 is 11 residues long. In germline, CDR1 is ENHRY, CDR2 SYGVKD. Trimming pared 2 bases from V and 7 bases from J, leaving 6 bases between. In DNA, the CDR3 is TGTGCCATCAGTGAGGTTTCAGAGCAGTACTTC. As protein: CAISEVSEQYF.